This T cell receptor beta chain emerged from a study of cytomegalovirus exposure and HLA in healthy donors. Findings and limits, study-wide: In the 120 or so validation repertoires, approximately 94% of cluster scores exceeded 0, per a later analysis.

As regards this clone: What it binds is not known.

Germline V CDR1 and CDR2: MNHEY, SMNVEV (reference sequence). The CDR3 extends over 17 amino acids. Deletions cut 2 bases from V and 3 bases from J, with 16 bases between. The donors were part of the validation cohort, which consisted of approximately 110 subjects and was separate from the first cohort of roughly 620 subjects. The table came from immunoSEQ multiplex PCR; TCRdb's copy has only in-frame clones and leaves some out. The repertoire holds 200,000 or so clones, 84% seen once, with about an eighth in the top ten. The receptor's source is a woman in her twenties or thirties in good health and CMV-seropositive. The sample taken for sequencing was PBMCs. V usage is TRBV27 and J usage is TRBJ2-2; D is possibly TRBD2 (7 bases). The CDR3 region is CASSLPLGEGDTGELFF. CDR3 sequence (DNA): TGTGCCAGCAGTTTACCCCTAGGGGAGGGGGACACCGGGGAGCTGTTTTTT.